These T cell receptor beta chains were read from a single sample in a study of T cells in Graves' hyperthyroidism and ophthalmopathy. MiXCR was run by TCRdb on the multiplex PCR reads, yielding one entry per CDR3 protein. The sample comprises some 370,000 distinct CDR3 sequences, approximately 18% of which are singletons, and approximately 33% rests with the top ten. The sequencing input was blood. The receptors were gathered from a woman in her twenties or thirties with Graves' hyperthyroidism that later progressed to Graves' ophthalmopathy. Each CDR3 is given with its conserved first and last residue. A D gene is named only where the DNA matches it firmly. Clone size is not always given. Where it is, it says once, few, many or a class for expanded clones.

CASSQLWGGANTGELFF | TGCGCCAGCAGCCAACTATGGGGGGGCGCGAACACCGGGGAGCTGTTTTTT | NA | NA | TRBJ2-2 | TRBV4-1
CSARDGPREQPQHF | TGCAGTGCTAGAGATGGCCCCAGGGAACAGCCCCAGCATTTT | NA | NA | TRBJ1-5 | TRBV20-1
CASSSRQGTQHSPLHF | TGTGCCAGCAGTTCTAGACAGGGAACCCAGCATTCACCCCTCCACTTT | TRBD1 | few | TRBJ1-6 | TRBV6-1
CATSRDYNGWDTEAFF | TGTGCCACCAGCAGAGATTATAATGGTTGGGACACTGAAGCTTTCTTT | NA | NA | TRBJ1-1 | TRBV15
CSARERDYRFNLEETQYF | TGCAGTGCTAGAGAACGGGACTACCGTTTCAACCTTGAAGAGACCCAGTACTTC | TRBD2 | many | TRBJ2-5 | TRBV20-1
CSAGRSGRVANEQFF | TGCAGTGCTGGCCGAAGCGGGAGGGTCGCCAATGAGCAGTTCTTC | TRBD2 | many | TRBJ2-1 | TRBV20-1
CATSTGFGGQPQHF | TGTGCCACCTCGACAGGGTTTGGCGGTCAGCCCCAGCATTTT | TRBD1 | NA | TRBJ1-5 | TRBV10-3
CASSFGSGNTIYF | TGTGCCAGCAGTTTCGGGTCTGGAAACACCATATATTTT | NA | many | TRBJ1-3 | TRBV28
CASSSYRGNYGYTF | TGTGCCAGCAGTTCGTACAGGGGAAACTATGGCTACACCTTC | TRBD1 | many | TRBJ1-2 | TRBV28
CASSGDRGPGNTIYF | TGTGCCAGCAGTGGTGACAGGGGCCCTGGAAACACCATATATTTT | TRBD1 | many | TRBJ1-3 | TRBV2
CSVDYPGGLGEQYF | TGCAGCGTTGACTACCCAGGGGGCTTGGGCGAGCAGTACTTC | TRBD1 | many | TRBJ2-7 | TRBV29-1
CASSTPKLGAFF | TGTGCCAGCAGCACGCCGAAATTAGGAGCTTTCTTT | NA | NA | TRBJ1-1 | TRBV11-2
CASSSTGTPDTQYF | TGTGCCAGCAGCTCGACAGGGACCCCAGATACGCAGTATTTT | TRBD1 | NA | TRBJ2-3 | TRBV7-9
CSASPAASRDVETQYF | TGCAGTGCTAGTCCAGCGGCGTCAAGGGACGTGGAGACCCAGTACTTC | NA | many | TRBJ2-5 | TRBV20-1
CASGEKLFF | TGTGCCAGCGGGGAAAAACTGTTTTTT | NA | many | TRBJ1-4 | TRBV6-1
CASIIVIYPRNAEAFF | TGTGCCAGCATAATCGTAATATATCCTAGGAACGCTGAAGCTTTCTTT | NA | many | TRBJ1-1 | TRBV7-3
CASSQGGTGGGYGYTF | TGCGCCAGCAGCCAAGGCGGGACAGGCGGCGGCTATGGCTACACCTTC | TRBD1 | NA | TRBJ1-2 | TRBV4-1
CSVGEDGGFF | TGCAGCGTTGGGGAGGATGGGGGGTTCTTC | NA | NA | TRBJ2-1 | TRBV29-1